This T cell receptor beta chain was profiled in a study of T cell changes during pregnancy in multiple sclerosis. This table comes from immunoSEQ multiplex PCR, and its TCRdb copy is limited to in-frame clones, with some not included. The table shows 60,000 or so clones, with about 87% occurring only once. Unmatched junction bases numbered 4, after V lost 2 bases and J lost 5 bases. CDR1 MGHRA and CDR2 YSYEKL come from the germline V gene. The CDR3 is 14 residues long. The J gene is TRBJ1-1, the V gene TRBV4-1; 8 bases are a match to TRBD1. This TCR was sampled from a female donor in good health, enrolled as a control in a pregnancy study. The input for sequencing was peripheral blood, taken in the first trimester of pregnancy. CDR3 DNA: TGCGCCAGCAGCCAACAGGGGGCTGGGACTGAAGCTTTCTTT. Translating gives CASSQQGAGTEAFF.